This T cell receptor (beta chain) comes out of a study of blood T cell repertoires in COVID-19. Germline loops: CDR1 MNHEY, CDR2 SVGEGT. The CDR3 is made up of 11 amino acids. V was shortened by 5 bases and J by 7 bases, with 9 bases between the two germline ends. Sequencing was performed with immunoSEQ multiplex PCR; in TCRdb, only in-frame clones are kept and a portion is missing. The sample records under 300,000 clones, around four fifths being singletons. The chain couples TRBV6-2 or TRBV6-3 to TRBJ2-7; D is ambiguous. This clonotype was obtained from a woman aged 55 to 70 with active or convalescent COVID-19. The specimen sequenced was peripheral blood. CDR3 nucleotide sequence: TGTGCCAGCAGTATCGCTCGGGAGCAGTACTTC. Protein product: CASSIAREQYF.